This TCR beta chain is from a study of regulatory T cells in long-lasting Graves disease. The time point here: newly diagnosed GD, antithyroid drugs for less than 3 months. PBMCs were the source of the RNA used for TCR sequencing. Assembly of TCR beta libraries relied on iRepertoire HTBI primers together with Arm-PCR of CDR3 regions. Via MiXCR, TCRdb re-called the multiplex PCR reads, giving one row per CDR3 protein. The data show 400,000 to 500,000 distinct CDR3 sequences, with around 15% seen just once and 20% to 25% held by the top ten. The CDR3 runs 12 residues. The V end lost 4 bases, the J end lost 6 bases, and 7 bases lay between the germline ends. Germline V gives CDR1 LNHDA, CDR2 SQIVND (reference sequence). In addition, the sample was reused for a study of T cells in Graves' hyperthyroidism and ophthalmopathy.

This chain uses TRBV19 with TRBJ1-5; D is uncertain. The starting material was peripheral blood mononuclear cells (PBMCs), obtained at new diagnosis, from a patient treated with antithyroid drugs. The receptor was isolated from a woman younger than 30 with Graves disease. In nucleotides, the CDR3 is TGTGCCAGTAGTAAGGGTGGTCAGCCCCAGCATTTT. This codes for CASSKGGQPQHF.